The 29 T cell receptor beta chains below all came from one sample that was sequenced in a study of cytomegalovirus exposure and HLA in healthy donors. 13 Jbeta primers and 60 Vbeta primers were used for the PCR. Sequenced by immunoSEQ multiplex PCR; TCRdb stores in-frame clones only, minus some. The top ten hold about 1.9% of the sample, which has some 150,000 clones, roughly four fifths seen once. Specimen: PBMCs. These receptors originate from a young woman in good health and CMV-seropositive.

This clone was detected only once. The chain couples TRBV9 to TRBJ2-2; D may be TRBD2 (5 bases). The germline V gene has CDR1 SGDLS and CDR2 YYNGEE. The V gene lost 0 bases and the J gene lost 6 bases, with 15 bases spanning the gap. The CDR3 is made up of 16 amino acids. In nucleotides, the CDR3 is TGTGCCAGCAGCGTAGGGGTCGGGGAGTACGCCGGGGAGCTGTTTTTT. It codes for CASSVGVGEYAGELFF.

This chain uses TRBV6-5 with TRBJ2-7, with 9 bases fitting TRBD1. Trimming cost V 2 bases and J 5 bases; bases outside gene matches: 7. The CDR3 length is 15 residues. Germline loops: CDR1 MNHEY, CDR2 SVGAGI. In DNA, the CDR3 is TGTGCCAGCAGTTACGTAGGGACAGGGCCCAACGAGCAGTACTTC. Translation gives CASSYVGTGPNEQYF.

The rearrangement links TRBV28 to TRBJ1-5; TRBD1 aligns across 7 bases. The ends lost 4 bases at V and 0 bases at J; junction bases unmatched: 6. Germline V lookup: CDR1 MDHEN, CDR2 SYDVKM. The CDR3 runs to 16 residues. The CDR3 DNA is TGTGCCAGCAGTTCCCTCGGGACAGTTAGCAATCAGCCCCAGCATTTT. Its translation is CASSSLGTVSNQPQHF.

V and J are TRBV9 and TRBJ2-2; 11 bases map to TRBD2. Germline CDR1 SGDLS, CDR2 YYNGEE. The CDR3 has 16 residues. Losses at the gene ends were 4 bases for V and 6 bases for J; bases not matched to a gene: 8. Written as DNA, the CDR3 is TGTGCCAGCAGCCCCCCACTAGCGGGGGTTGCCGGGGAGCTGTTTTTT. Protein: CASSPPLAGVAGELFF.

This rearrangement joins TRBV9 to TRBJ1-3, with D tentatively TRBD1 (6 bases). Germline V lookup: CDR1 SGDLS, CDR2 YYNGEE. The CDR3 length is 15 residues. Trimming cost V 0 bases and J 3 bases, with 10 bases left between them. The chain's CDR3 is CASSVVGADGNTIYF. DNA for the CDR3: TGTGCCAGCAGCGTAGTGGGGGCGGATGGAAACACCATATATTTT.

The rearrangement links TRBV7-9 to TRBJ2-1; 8 nucleotides match TRBD2. Losses at the gene ends were 3 bases for V and 7 bases for J; bases not matched to a gene: 14. This CDR3 region has 17 residues. CDR1 is SEHNR, CDR2 FQNEAQ, per germline (reference sequence). The DNA of the CDR3 is TGTGCCAGCAGCTTTTACGGGGCTAGCGGGTTAGTAAATGAGCAGTTCTTC. Translating it yields CASSFYGASGLVNEQFF.

The V and J genes are TRBV11-3 and TRBJ1-1; D is ambiguous. The CDR3 has 13 amino acids. V was trimmed by 1 base and J by 5 bases, leaving 8 bases between them. The V gene's germline CDR1 is SGHNT and CDR2 YENEEA. DNA for the CDR3: TGTGCCAGCAGCTTAGTGAGGGAAACTGAAGCTTTCTTT. Protein sequence: CASSLVRETEAFF.

The rearrangement links TRBV19 to TRBJ1-1; D possibly corresponds to TRBD1 (6 bases). The CDR3 runs to 14 residues. Per germline, CDR1 LNHDA and CDR2 SQIVND (reference sequence). With 3 bases removed from V and 6 bases from J, the gap between germline ends came to 14 bases. CDR3 region: CASSIRTEISEAFF. The CDR3 DNA reads TGTGCCAGTAGTATTAGGACAGAAATCTCTGAAGCTTTCTTT.

This chain joins TRBV9 and TRBJ2-5; 8 bases are a match to TRBD2. With 3 bases clipped from V and 5 bases from J, the junction kept 12 bases outside the gene matches. This CDR3 has 16 amino acids. Germline V gives CDR1 SGDLS, CDR2 YYNGEE. The CDR3 reads CASSATGGRFVETQYF. The CDR3 region has the DNA TGTGCCAGCAGCGCCACGGGGGGGCGTTTCGTCGAGACCCAGTACTTC.

This clone was recorded once. The gene calls are TRBV7-2 and TRBJ2-1; D may be TRBD2 (5 bases). Between the trimmed V and J ends, which lost 4 bases and 3 bases, there was a span of 19 bases. The CDR3 runs 17 residues. In germline, CDR1 is SGHTA, CDR2 FQGNSA. CDR3 bases: TGTGCCAGCAGCTCATCAAGACGGACTCGACGCTACAATGAGCAGTTCTTC. Its protein product is CASSSSRRTRRYNEQFF.

This clone has more than one count but fewer than ten. The chain has TRBV2 and TRBJ2-7; the match to TRBD2 covers 7 bases. The germline V gene has CDR1 SNHLY and CDR2 FYNNEI. This CDR3 is 14 amino acids long. The junction had 7 bases not matched to a gene; V was cut back by 3 bases and J by 5 bases. The CDR3 region is CASSDRRTRNEQYF. For the CDR3, the DNA is TGTGCCAGCAGTGATAGAAGGACTAGGAACGAGCAGTACTTC.

The CDR3 region has the DNA TGTGCCAGCAGTGAATACCGGACAGGGCCCTACAATGAGCAGTTCTTC. This codes for CASSEYRTGPYNEQFF. The chain couples TRBV25-1 to TRBJ2-1; 8 nucleotides line up with TRBD1. This CDR3 contains 16 residues. V trimming: 0 bases; J trimming: 2 bases; junction bases outside the gene matches: 3. CDR1 is MGHDK, CDR2 SYGVNS, per germline.

The gene calls are TRBV19 and TRBJ2-6, with D possibly being TRBD2 (5 bases). The CDR3 consists of 15 residues. Trimming removed 8 bases from V and 2 bases from J, with 13 bases in between. CDR1 is LNHDA, CDR2 SQIVND, per germline (reference sequence). The CDR3 loop is CASRLPGAGANVLTF. CDR3 bases: TGTGCCAGTCGTCTCCCCGGGGCTGGGGCCAACGTCCTGACTTTC.

The chain carries TRBV19 and TRBJ1-1; 7 bases are shared with TRBD1. Germline V gives CDR1 LNHDA, CDR2 SQIVND (reference sequence). This CDR3 comprises 15 residues. The V and J ends lost 10 bases and 5 bases, in that order; junction bases with no gene match: 16. The CDR3 DNA sequence: TGTGCCACTATGTCACAGGGGCCCTTTGGTACTGAAGCTTTCTTT. Its translation is CATMSQGPFGTEAFF.

This clone has just a few counts. The rearrangement links TRBV18 to TRBJ2-5, with unresolved D. This CDR3 contains 14 residues. V was cut by 1 base and J by 4 bases, with 10 bases left in between. In germline, CDR1 is KGHSH, CDR2 LQKENI. This chain's CDR3 is CASSPLFSGETQYF. CDR3 sequence (DNA): TGTGCCAGCTCACCACTTTTCTCGGGAGAGACCCAGTACTTC.

The chain has TRBV5-6 and TRBJ2-3; tentative D call: TRBD2 (6 bases). This CDR3 has 14 amino acids. Germline CDR1 SGHDT, CDR2 YYEEEE. Trimming shortened V by 8 bases and J by 6 bases, and 19 bases separated the two germline ends. CDR3 in DNA: TGTGCCAGTAGACTAGGGACGAGGTTGGATACGCAGTATTTT. Its protein product is CASRLGTRLDTQYF. Combining the CDR3 with reference TRBV5-6 and TRBJ2-3 gives the whole variable domain DAGVTQSPTHLIKTRGQQVTLRCSPKSGHDTVSWYQQALGQGPQFIFQYYEEEERQRGNFPDRFSGHQFPNYSSELNVNALLLGDSALYLCASRLGTRLDTQYFGPGTRLTVL.

The chain employs TRBV9 and TRBJ2-6; D is ambiguous. CDR3 size: 14 residues. V lost 0 bases to trimming and J lost 2 bases, with 3 bases between them. CDR1 is SGDLS, CDR2 YYNGEE, per germline. The CDR3 reads CASSVEPGANVLTF. CDR3 in DNA: TGTGCCAGCAGCGTAGAGCCTGGGGCCAACGTCCTGACTTTC.

The genes are TRBV5-5 and TRBJ1-4, with D maybe TRBD1 (6 bases). The germline gives CDR1 SGHKS, CDR2 YYEKEE (reference sequence). The length of the CDR3 is 16 residues. The V and J ends lost 4 bases and 1 base respectively, with 14 bases between them. The CDR3 protein is CASSQGQPRTNEKLFF. Here the CDR3 DNA reads TGTGCCAGCAGCCAAGGACAGCCGCGAACTAATGAAAAACTGTTTTTT.

The rearrangement uses TRBV12-5 and TRBJ1-2, with D tentatively TRBD1 (6 bases). The CDR3 extends over 13 amino acids. CDR1 is LGHNT, CDR2 FRNRAP, per germline. Trimming stripped 6 bases from V and 5 bases from J, with 13 bases between. The CDR3: CASGLGQKYGYTF. In nucleotides, the CDR3 is TGTGCTAGTGGACTCGGACAGAAATATGGCTACACCTTC.

The chain is built from TRBV5-1 and TRBJ2-1; D unresolved. The V and J ends lost 0 bases and 7 bases respectively, with 11 bases between them. Germline-derived CDR1 and CDR2 are SGHRS and YFSETQ. The CDR3 sequence is 14 residues long. The CDR3 here is CASSLENSLNEQFF. The CDR3 DNA reads as TGCGCCAGCAGCTTGGAGAACTCATTAAATGAGCAGTTCTTC.

This clone was observed once. The rearrangement joins TRBV2 to TRBJ2-7; maybe TRBD1 (5 bases). CDR3 length equals 13 residues. V was cut by 3 bases and J by 5 bases, with 11 bases left in between. CDR1 SNHLY and CDR2 FYNNEI come from the germline V gene. The CDR3 reads CASSEQGSNEQYF. The CDR3 bases are TGTGCCAGCAGTGAGCAGGGTTCCAACGAGCAGTACTTC.

The chain is built from TRBV28 and TRBJ2-7, with D possibly TRBD1 on 6 matching bases. The CDR3 is 14 amino acids. Germline lookup yields CDR1 MDHEN and CDR2 SYDVKM. Trimming cost V 6 bases and J 7 bases, with 19 bases left between them. CDR3 region: CASRRQPGVIEQYF. Here the CDR3 DNA reads TGTGCCAGCAGACGCCAACCAGGGGTGATTGAGCAGTACTTC.

The chain couples TRBV7-2 to TRBJ1-1, with D possibly being TRBD1 (5 bases). V was pared by 5 bases and J by 1 base, with 11 bases between. Germline V gene data show CDR1 as SGHTA and CDR2 as FQGNSA. CDR3 length: 14 amino acids. CDR3 region: CASSLLGENTEAFF. The CDR3 coding sequence is TGTGCCAGCAGCCTATTAGGGGAGAACACTGAAGCTTTCTTT.

The V and J genes are TRBV30 and TRBJ1-5, with D possibly matching TRBD1 (6 bases). CDR3 length equals 14 residues. Germline V lookup: CDR1 GTSNPN, CDR2 SVGIG (reference sequence). The V and J ends lost 5 bases and 10 bases respectively, with 21 bases between them. The CDR3 loop reads CAWSTPRGIDPQHF. The CDR3 region has the DNA TGTGCCTGGTCGACTCCGAGGGGGATCGACCCCCAGCATTTT.

This clone was found a few times. J is TRBJ1-2 and V is TRBV5-1, with TRBD1 matching over 8 bases. CDR3 size: 15 residues. Germline V gene data show CDR1 as SGHRS and CDR2 as YFSETQ. Trimming removed 0 bases from V and 5 bases from J; junction bases left unmatched: 6. This CDR3 is CASSLEGQGGYGYTF. DNA for the CDR3: TGCGCCAGCAGCTTGGAAGGACAGGGAGGGTATGGCTACACCTTC.

The chain combines TRBV4-3 with TRBJ2-3; 8 bases fit TRBD1. Trimming took 1 base from V and 3 from J; bases not matched to a gene: 6. From germline, CDR1 is LGHNA and CDR2 YSLEER. The CDR3 has 16 amino acids. Here the CDR3 reads CASSQVSQGATDTQYF. CDR3 DNA sequence: TGCGCCAGCAGCCAAGTTTCGCAGGGGGCTACAGATACGCAGTATTTT.

The chain links TRBV12-5 to TRBJ1-2; no clear D gene. The CDR3 extends over 14 amino acids. Trimming took off 3 bases at V and 4 bases at J, with 12 bases between the two ends. CDR1 is LGHNT, CDR2 FRNRAP, per germline. As DNA, the CDR3 is TGTGCTAGTGGTTTTTCGGGTGGTGGCTATGGCTACACCTTC. Its protein product is CASGFSGGGYGYTF.

This sequence joins TRBV6-1 and TRBJ2-7; 7 positions agree with TRBD1. Losses at the gene ends were 8 bases for V and 1 base for J; bases not matched to a gene: 8. The germline gives CDR1 MNHNS, CDR2 SASEGT. CDR3 length: 14 residues. CDR3 DNA: TGTGCCAGCGGACAACAGGGGATGTCCTACGAGCAGTACTTC. This codes for CASGQQGMSYEQYF.

A few counts support this clone. The genes are TRBV5-6 and TRBJ2-7; no clear D gene. The CDR3 length is 11 residues. Germline loops: CDR1 SGHDT, CDR2 YYEEEE. The V gene lost 4 bases and the J gene lost 5 bases, with 7 bases spanning the gap. CDR3 loop: CASSTPHEQYF. The CDR3 DNA reads as TGTGCCAGCAGCACTCCTCACGAGCAGTACTTC.